These T cell receptor beta chains were read from a single sample in a study of T cell responses to AZD1222 COVID-19 vaccine. The protocol was immunoSEQ multiplex PCR, while the TCRdb copy is restricted to in-frame clones and leaves out a portion. The sample shows about 100,000 clones, 85% to 90% of them seen only once. This material consisted of peripheral blood, taken on day 0 of AZD1222 vaccination. Receptors originate from an adult in good health. Both conserved end residues are part of each CDR3. A D gene is named only where the DNA matches it firmly. Only part of the rows carry a size: once, few, many, or a class if the clone is expanded.

TRBV5-1	TRBJ2-5	NA	NA	TGCGCCAGCAGCTTGCCAGGCGGTCAAGAGACCCAGTACTTC	CASSLPGGQETQYF
TRBV11-2	TRBJ1-2	NA	NA	TGTGCCAGCAGCTTACGGGGGCCTACTAACTATGGCTACACCTTC	CASSLRGPTNYGYTF
TRBV3-1/TRBV3-2	TRBJ1-1	NA	NA	TGTGCCAGCAGCCCTTACACGAACACTGAAGCTTTCTTT	CASSPYTNTEAFF
TRBV19	TRBJ2-7	NA	NA	TGTGCCAGTAGTGGCGGAGGCTACGAGCAGTACTTC	CASSGGGYEQYF
TRBV3-1/TRBV3-2	TRBJ2-2	once	NA	TGTGCCAGCAGCCAAGGCGGGGGCCCCAACACCGGGGAGCTGTTTTTT	CASSQGGGPNTGELFF
TRBV6-5	TRBJ2-6	NA	NA	TGTGCCAGCGGGGCGTCTGGGGCCAACGTCCTGACTTTC	CASGASGANVLTF
TRBV28	TRBJ1-5	NA	NA	TGTGCCAGCAGCCCCGCCGAGGGTCAGCCCCAGCATTTT	CASSPAEGQPQHF
TRBV10-1	TRBJ2-7	NA	NA	TGCGCCACGCTAGGACGCCAGCAGCAGGACAGAAGGTCCTACGAGCAGTACTTC	CATLGRQQQDRRSYEQYF
TRBV28	TRBJ1-1	NA	NA	TGTGCCAGCAGTTCCCCCCGGGGGGACACTGAAGCTTTCTTT	CASSSPRGDTEAFF
TRBV7-9	TRBJ1-4	NA	NA	TGTGCCAGCAGCTTACCCCGGGACACAGGAGAAAAACTGTTTTTT	CASSLPRDTGEKLFF
TRBV2	TRBJ2-7	NA	TRBD1	TGTGCCAGCAGAGAAGCGACAGGGGCGGCCTACGAGCAGTACTTC	CASREATGAAYEQYF
TRBV27	TRBJ2-7	few	NA	TGTGCCAGCAGTTTGTGGACGAGCTCCTACGAGCAGTACTTC	CASSLWTSSYEQYF
TRBV6-5	TRBJ1-1	NA	NA	TGTGCCAGCAGCGCGGGGGAGTACACTGAAGCTTTCTTT	CASSAGEYTEAFF
TRBV7-2	TRBJ2-7	NA	NA	TGTGCCAGCAGCTTAGTAGGCGGGGTATCCTACGAGCAGTACTTC	CASSLVGGVSYEQYF
TRBV4-1	TRBJ2-7	NA	NA	TGCGCCCCAGGGAAGGGCCTAATCTACGAGCAGTACTTC	CAPGKGLIYEQYF
TRBV7-2	TRBJ2-1	NA	TRBD2	TGTGCCAGCAGGTATACCCTAGCGGATGAGCAGTTCTTC	CASRYTLADEQFF
TRBV11-2	TRBJ2-1	NA	TRBD2	TGTGCCAGCAGCTTATACCTAGCGGGAGGTGTTGAGCAGTTCTTC	CASSLYLAGGVEQFF
TRBV7-2	TRBJ2-7	NA	TRBD2	TGTGCCAGCAGCTTAGAACTAGCGGGGAACTACGAGCAGTACTTC	CASSLELAGNYEQYF
TRBV13	TRBJ2-3	NA	NA	TGTGCCAGCAGCTTAGAGGAGGCAGATACGCAGTATTTT	CASSLEEADTQYF
TRBV27	TRBJ2-5	NA	NA	TGTGCCAGCAGTTTAGCCCACCACCAAGAGACCCAGTACTTC	CASSLAHHQETQYF
TRBV7-6	TRBJ1-5	NA	NA	TGTGCCAGCAGCTTGGCAGGGCTTCGCCAGCCCCAGCATTTT	CASSLAGLRQPQHF
TRBV5-6	TRBJ2-3	NA	NA	TGTGCCAGCAGCTTGGCCGGTTCTCTCCGCGGCACAGATACGCAGTATTTT	CASSLAGSLRGTDTQYF
TRBV5-1	TRBJ2-7	NA	NA	TGCGCCAGCTCGGTGGCCCTCCCGGACGAGCAGTACTTC	CASSVALPDEQYF
TRBV4-1	TRBJ2-1	NA	NA	TGCGCCAGCAGCCAAGACGGCAGGGCGATGGGTGAGCAGTTCTTC	CASSQDGRAMGEQFF
TRBV4-2	TRBJ2-1	few	NA	TGTGCCAGCAGCCCTGACCGCAATGAGCAGTTCTTC	CASSPDRNEQFF
TRBV5-1	TRBJ2-5	NA	TRBD2	TGCGCCAGCAGCGCCGGGACTAGCGGGAGTGGTGGGGAAGAGACCCAGTACTTC	CASSAGTSGSGGEETQYF